What follows are 2 T cell receptor beta chains derived from one specimen sequenced in a study of blood T cells in healthy people across ages. A second PCR, run for about 7 to 12 cycles, used a sample-barcoded 5' primer plus a J-beta primer mix. TCRdb used MiXCR to reprocess the 5' RACE reads, holding one entry per CDR3 protein. This table has 600,000 to 650,000 distinct CDR3 sequences, roughly three fifths appearing once. The sample was blood. The receptors originated from a man aged 60 to 75 in good health.

As regards this clonotype: Germline is not matched at one junction end, which may reflect a read error. The chain carries TRBV20-1 and TRBJ1-2, with D hard to call. The CDR3 contains 15 residues. Germline-derived CDR1 and CDR2 are DFQATT and SNEGSKA (reference sequence). CDR3 bases: TGCAGTGCTGGTCAACCAAGGTGGGCTAACTATGGCTACATCTTC. It translates to CSAGQPRWANYGYIF.

The chain uses TRBV27 and TRBJ2-3; D tentatively reads TRBD1 or TRBD2 (6 bases each). Trimming cost V 2 bases and J 4 bases, with 16 bases left between them. CDR1 MNHEY and CDR2 SMNVEV come from the germline V gene (reference sequence). This CDR3 is built from 16 residues. CDR3 amino acids: CASSLRQGRIPDTQYF. CDR3 DNA: TGTGCCAGCAGTTTAAGGCAGGGGAGGATCCCAGATACGCAGTATTTT.